The 25 T cell receptor beta chains below come from one sample, sequenced in a study of T cells in Graves' hyperthyroidism and ophthalmopathy. From RNA transcripts, TCR beta CDR3 regions were amplified. First-round RT-PCR with HTBI primers amplified the TCR CDR3 region. TCRdb passed the multiplex PCR reads through MiXCR, listing each CDR3 protein once. The sample shows hundreds of thousands of distinct CDR3 sequences, nearly 45% of them seen only once. Sequencing input: peripheral blood or thyroid tissue (not recorded which). All receptors come from an adult man with Graves' disease, either hyperthyroidism or ophthalmopathy (not recorded which).

The chain uses TRBV7-8 and TRBJ2-5; D is perhaps TRBD1 or TRBD2 (5 bases each). The CDR3 spans 15 residues. Trimming removed 4 bases from V and 9 bases from J, with 21 bases in between. Germline V lookup: CDR1 SGHVS, CDR2 FQNEAQ. CDR3 region: CASSYTGTVNQPQYF. The CDR3 DNA reads TGTGCCAGCAGCTACACCGGGACGGTCAATCAGCCCCAGTACTTC.

This clonotype was seen ten or more times. The V call is TRBV7-2, the J call TRBJ1-2; 7 nucleotides agree with TRBD1. CDR1 is SGHTA and CDR2 is FQGNSA in the germline V gene. Germline trimming cut 5 bases from V and 2 bases from J; bases unmatched to any gene: 8. The CDR3 extends over 15 amino acids. The DNA of the CDR3 is TGTGCCAGCAGCCCCAGGACAGGAGAGAACTATGGCTACACCTTC. It codes for CASSPRTGENYGYTF.

This sequence joins TRBV29-1 and TRBJ2-7, with 7 bases fitting TRBD2. The germline gives CDR1 SQVTM, CDR2 ANQGSEA. The CDR3 is made up of 13 amino acids. The CDR3 sequence is CSAGETSFYEQYF. The DNA for the CDR3 is TGCAGTGCTGGAGAGACTAGCTTCTACGAGCAGTACTTC.

There are a few counts of this clonotype. The chain carries TRBV10-3 and TRBJ2-7; 7 bases align to TRBD1. Germline lookup yields CDR1 ENHRY and CDR2 SYGVKD. The junction had 2 bases not matched to a gene; V was cut back by 0 bases and J by 6 bases. CDR3 length equals 13 residues. The chain's CDR3 is CAISESGGIEQYF. In DNA form, the CDR3 reads TGTGCCATCAGTGAGTCAGGGGGCATCGAGCAGTACTTC.

This rearrangement joins TRBV20-1 to TRBJ1-3; D unclear. The V gene's germline CDR1 is DFQATT and CDR2 SNEGSKA (reference sequence). V was pared by 6 bases and J by 3 bases, with 15 bases between. The CDR3 spans 14 residues. CDR3 sequence (DNA): TGCAGTGCCCGGTTCGGAGTAGATGGAAACACCATATATTTT. Protein sequence: CSARFGVDGNTIYF.

Many counts were recorded for this clonotype. In DNA, the CDR3 is TGTGCCAGCAGCTTGGACTCCGCGTCCCTCCACTTT. The encoded protein is CASSLDSASLHF. The rearrangement uses TRBV5-8 and TRBJ1-6; the D is unclear. Germline V CDR1 and CDR2: SGHTS, YDEGEE. CDR3 length: 12 residues. The ends were cut back, 0 bases at V and 14 bases at J, with 9 bases in the middle.

The chain has TRBV7-2 and TRBJ1-1; D is possibly TRBD1 (6 bases). The CDR3 has 15 amino acids. Trimming stripped 5 bases from V and 4 bases from J, with 17 bases between. Germline V gives CDR1 SGHTA, CDR2 FQGNSA. The CDR3 nucleotides are TGTGCCAGCAGCGTAAACAGGGTCCCGGGCACTGAAGCTTTCTTT. Protein product: CASSVNRVPGTEAFF.

In its sample, this clonotype was seen many times. The CDR3 DNA reads TGTGCCACCAGTGACCCAGCGGGAGTAGGTCGCGGCGAGCAGTACTTC. Translation gives CATSDPAGVGRGEQYF. The V and J genes are TRBV24-1 and TRBJ2-7; TRBD2 matches 8 bases. The V and J ends lost 4 bases and 6 bases, in that order; junction bases with no gene match: 13. The CDR3 sequence is 16 residues long. Per germline, CDR1 KGHDR and CDR2 SFDVKD.

The chain carries TRBV5-1 and TRBJ1-6; 7 bases line up with TRBD1. Germline loops: CDR1 SGHRS, CDR2 YFSETQ. The trim removed 2 bases at V and 0 bases at J, leaving 5 bases unmatched. This CDR3 is 17 amino acids long. The CDR3 loop is CASSLRQGSSYNSPLHF. For the CDR3, the DNA is TGCGCCAGCAGCTTACGACAGGGAAGCTCCTATAATTCACCCCTCCACTTT.

The chain has TRBV24-1 and TRBJ1-5; maybe TRBD1 (5 bases). With 4 bases removed from V and 3 bases from J, the gap between germline ends came to 6 bases. Germline assignment: CDR1 KGHDR and CDR2 SFDVKD. The CDR3 is 13 residues long. The CDR3 nucleotides are TGTGCCACCAGTGACAGGGTCAATCAGCCCCAGCATTTT. It codes for CATSDRVNQPQHF.

CDR3 sequence (DNA): TGTGCCAGCAGATCAGGAGTCTCTGGAAACACCATATATTTT. Residues: CASRSGVSGNTIYF. V is TRBV12-3 or TRBV12-4 and J is TRBJ1-3; D unclear. The CDR3 consists of 14 residues. Trimming stripped 6 bases from V and 0 bases from J, with 9 bases between.

The chain recombines TRBV2 with TRBJ2-3; D unresolved. CDR1 is SNHLY, CDR2 FYNNEI, per germline. CDR3 length equals 12 residues. V shed 4 bases and J shed 2 bases, with 4 bases lying between them. The DNA of the CDR3 is TGTGCCAGCAGTGGGACCACAGATACGCAGTATTTT. Its translation: CASSGTTDTQYF.

The chain carries TRBV4-2 and TRBJ2-7; TRBD1 aligns across 8 bases. Germline lookup yields CDR1 LGHNA and CDR2 YNFKEQ. There are 14 residues in the CDR3. V gave up 1 base and J gave up 2 bases; unmatched junction bases: 1. The CDR3 is CASSQVQGAYEQYF. CDR3 nucleotide sequence: TGTGCCAGCAGCCAAGTACAGGGGGCCTACGAGCAGTACTTC.

The chain uses TRBV7-2 and TRBJ1-6; D not resolved. The ends were cut back, 1 base at V and 0 bases at J, with 7 bases in the middle. The CDR3 runs to 16 residues. Germline V lookup: CDR1 SGHTA, CDR2 FQGNSA. CDR3 loop: CASSLGSNSYNSPLHF. The DNA of the CDR3 is TGTGCCAGCAGCTTAGGTAGCAACTCCTATAATTCACCCCTCCACTTT.

The rearrangement uses TRBV7-2 and TRBJ2-7, with a weak D call TRBD2 (5 bases). There are 15 residues in the CDR3. Germline V gives CDR1 SGHTA, CDR2 FQGNSA. V gave up 6 bases and J gave up 2 bases, with 17 bases separating them. The CDR3 nucleotides are TGTGCCAGCAGTGCTAGGGCCCCTAGCACCTACGAGCAGTACTTC. The encoded protein is CASSARAPSTYEQYF.

This clonotype was seen at least ten times. The chain links TRBV7-9 to TRBJ1-6, with D possibly TRBD1 on 5 matching bases. Germline-derived CDR1 and CDR2 are SEHNR and FQNEAQ (reference sequence). There are 14 residues in the CDR3. V was pared by 7 bases and J by 7 bases, with 14 bases between. This chain's CDR3 is CASTTSGRNSPLHF. DNA for the CDR3: TGTGCCAGCACTACGTCAGGGCGAAATTCACCCCTCCACTTT.

This clonotype came up many times. The CDR3 region is CSVVGEDYTF. As DNA, the CDR3 is TGCAGCGTTGTTGGGGAAGACTACACCTTC. The chain has TRBV29-1 and TRBJ1-2, with unresolved D. From germline, CDR1 is SQVTM and CDR2 ANQGSEA. V lost 4 bases to trimming and J lost 10 bases, with 10 bases between them. CDR3 size: 10 residues.

The rearrangement joins TRBV9 to TRBJ1-5; D unclear. From germline, CDR1 is SGDLS and CDR2 YYNGEE. This CDR3 comprises 16 residues. With 8 bases removed from V and 0 bases from J, the gap between germline ends came to 18 bases. The CDR3 nucleotides read TGTGCCAGGCGGCACGGAAAGACCTATAGCAATCAGCCCCAGCATTTT. Protein sequence: CARRHGKTYSNQPQHF.

This chain links TRBV10-3 with TRBJ1-1, with TRBD1 matching over 7 bases. Germline loops: CDR1 ENHRY, CDR2 SYGVKD. CDR3 length equals 14 residues. V was clipped by 6 bases and J by 1 base; unmatched bases: 5. CDR3: CAISHTGENTEAFF. The CDR3 DNA sequence: TGTGCCATCAGCCACACAGGGGAGAACACTGAAGCTTTCTTT.

This chain connects TRBV19 to TRBJ1-5; 10 positions agree with TRBD1. Germline assignment: CDR1 LNHDA and CDR2 SQIVND (reference sequence). Losses at the gene ends were 9 bases for V and 4 bases for J; bases not matched to a gene: 9. CDR3 length: 15 residues. The CDR3 DNA follows: TGTGCCAGCACACTGCGACAGGGGGCAAATCAGCCCCAGCATTTT. It translates to CASTLRQGANQPQHF.

In this sample, this clonotype turned up many times. The rearrangement links TRBV5-6 to TRBJ1-1; TRBD1 aligns across 9 bases. The CDR3 consists of 14 residues. The germline V gene has CDR1 SGHDT and CDR2 YYEEEE. V was clipped by 2 bases and J by 4 bases; unmatched bases: 3. In DNA, the CDR3 is TGTGCCAGCAGCTTTGACAGGGGGGCCACTGAAGCTTTCTTT. It specifies CASSFDRGATEAFF.

This clonotype appeared a few times. The junction departs from germline at one end; a sequencing error may be responsible. The DNA for the CDR3 is TGTGCTAGCAGCTTAGTAGGCGGGCAGATGAACACTGAAGCTTTCTTT. Protein sequence: CASSLVGGQMNTEAFF. V gene TRBV7-9 combines with J gene TRBJ1-1, with D unresolved. The CDR3 covers 16 residues. Germline V gene lookup returns CDR1 SEHNR and CDR2 FQNEAQ (reference sequence).

V is TRBV2 and J is TRBJ2-7; 8 nucleotides agree with TRBD1. The CDR3 sequence is 15 residues long. V was pared by 6 bases and J by 3 bases, with 10 bases of the junction left unmatched. CDR1 and CDR2 (germline): SNHLY, FYNNEI. CDR3 residues: CASRDRDRLNYEQYF. Written as DNA, the CDR3 is TGTGCCAGCAGAGACCGGGACAGGTTAAACTACGAGCAGTACTTC.

Turning to this clonotype: A much larger clone differs by one base, so this may be a read error. The chain is built from TRBV7-9 and TRBJ1-2; D uncertain. The CDR3 loop spans 15 amino acids. Germline CDR1 and CDR2: SEHNR and FQNEAQ (reference sequence). The CDR3: CASSTFRGGHYGDTF. As DNA, the CDR3 is TGTGCCAGCAGCACTTTCCGTGGCGGCCACTATGGCGACACCTTC.

V gene TRBV9 combines with J gene TRBJ1-4, with 9 bases that match TRBD1. The germline V gene encodes CDR1 SGDLS and CDR2 YYNGEE. Losses at the gene ends were 5 bases for V and 7 bases for J; bases not matched to a gene: 6. The CDR3 length is 14 residues. This CDR3 is CASRKGQGGEKLFF. Written as DNA, the CDR3 is TGTGCCAGCAGGAAGGGACAGGGAGGTGAAAAACTGTTTTTT.